This paragraph covers one TCR beta chain sequence. Noted time point: pretreatment peripheral blood. This sample was included in a study of PD-L1 blockade in urothelial cancer. Overall study: A median around 140,000 T cells were found in blood samples.

Produced via immunoSEQ multiplex PCR; TCRdb's table is partial and in-frame only. Of 100,000 to 150,000 clones listed, approximately 84% are singletons. The CDR3 loop spans 15 amino acids. The germline CDR1 and CDR2 sequences are SGHRS and YFSETQ. Deletions cut 4 bases from V and 0 bases from J, with 12 bases between. The chain joins TRBV5-1 to TRBJ2-3; maybe TRBD2 (5 bases). The source material was PBMCs, sampled around atezolizumab (anti-PD-L1) treatment. The TCR sequence derives from a man aged 50 or older with urothelial cancer. The CDR3 DNA reads TGCGCCAGCAGCCCCAACCCGGGGAGCACAGATACGCAGTATTTT. Amino acids: CASSPNPGSTDTQYF.